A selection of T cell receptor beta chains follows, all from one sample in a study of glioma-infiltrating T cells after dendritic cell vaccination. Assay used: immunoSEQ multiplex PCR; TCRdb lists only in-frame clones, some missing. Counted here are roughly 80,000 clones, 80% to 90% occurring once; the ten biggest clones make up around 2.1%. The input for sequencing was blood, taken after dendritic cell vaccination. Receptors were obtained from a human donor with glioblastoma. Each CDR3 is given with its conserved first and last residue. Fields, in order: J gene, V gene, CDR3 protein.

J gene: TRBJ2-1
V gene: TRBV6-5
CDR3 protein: CASSFFTSGGNEQFF

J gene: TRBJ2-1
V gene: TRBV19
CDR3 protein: CASSAQGGLYNEQFF

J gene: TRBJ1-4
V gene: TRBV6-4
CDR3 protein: CASSDRERGMELNEKLFF

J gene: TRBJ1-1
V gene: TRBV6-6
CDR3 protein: CASSYLGDGAFF

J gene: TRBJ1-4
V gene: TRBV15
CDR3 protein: CATSRAPTAADHNEKLFF

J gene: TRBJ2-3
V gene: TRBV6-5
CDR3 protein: CASSSPTSGGTDTQYF

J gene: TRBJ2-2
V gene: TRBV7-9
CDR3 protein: CASSFQGRTGELFF

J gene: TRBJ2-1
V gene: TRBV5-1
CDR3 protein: CASSLGGSGGPYNEQFF

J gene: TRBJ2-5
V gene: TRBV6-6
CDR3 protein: CASSYSQLVGTQYF

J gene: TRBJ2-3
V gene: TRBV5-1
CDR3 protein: CASAYPGTDTQYF

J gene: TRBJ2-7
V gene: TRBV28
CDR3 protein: CASSSRRGGSTYEQYF

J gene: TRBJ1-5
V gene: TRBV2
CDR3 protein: CASSGTGGNQPQHF

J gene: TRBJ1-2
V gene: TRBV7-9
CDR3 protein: CASSLYTRDVGF

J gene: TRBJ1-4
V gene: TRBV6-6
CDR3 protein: CASTLGREKLFF

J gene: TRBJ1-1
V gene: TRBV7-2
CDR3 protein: CASRRLMNTEAFF

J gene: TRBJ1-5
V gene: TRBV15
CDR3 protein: CATSRGDSFQPQHF

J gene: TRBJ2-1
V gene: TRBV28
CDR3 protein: CASRTAVAGGLYNEQFF

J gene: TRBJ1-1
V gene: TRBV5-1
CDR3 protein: CASSSGTLLNTEAFF

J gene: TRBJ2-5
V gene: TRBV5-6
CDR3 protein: CASSLWSPLRETQYF

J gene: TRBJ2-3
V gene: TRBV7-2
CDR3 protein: CASSSFGSSTDTQYF

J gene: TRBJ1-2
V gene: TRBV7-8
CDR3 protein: CASSPSMGRGYTF

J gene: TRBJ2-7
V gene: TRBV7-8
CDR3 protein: CASSLDRDSDSYEQYF

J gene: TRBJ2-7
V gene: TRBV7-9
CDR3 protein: CASSYGQEQYF

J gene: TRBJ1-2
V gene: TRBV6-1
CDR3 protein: CASSEASTNSNYGYTF

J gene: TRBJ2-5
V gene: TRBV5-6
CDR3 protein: CASSLVWQGGEETQYF

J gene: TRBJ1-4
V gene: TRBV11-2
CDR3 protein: CASSQHGKLFF

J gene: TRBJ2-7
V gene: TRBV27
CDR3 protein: CASRLTGAYEQYF

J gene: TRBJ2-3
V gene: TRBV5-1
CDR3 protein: CASSAGLGQGDTQYF

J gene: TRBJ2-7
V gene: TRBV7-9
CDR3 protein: CASSLYRGPSSYEQYF

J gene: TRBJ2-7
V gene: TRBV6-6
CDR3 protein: CASSYSWTGEYEQYF

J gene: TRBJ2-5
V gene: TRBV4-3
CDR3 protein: CASSQVTLAGEFLGETQYF

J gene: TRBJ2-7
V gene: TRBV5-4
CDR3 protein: CASSRIGTGGHEQYF

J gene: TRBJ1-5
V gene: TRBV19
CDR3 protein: CASSAGFSNQPQHF

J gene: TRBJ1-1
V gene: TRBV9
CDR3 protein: CASSPGILRTEAFF

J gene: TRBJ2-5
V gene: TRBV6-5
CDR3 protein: CASSYPGSGETQYF

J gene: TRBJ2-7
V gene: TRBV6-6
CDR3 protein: CASSSSGLSYEQYF

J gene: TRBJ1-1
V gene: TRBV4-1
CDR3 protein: CASSQLGGSMNTEAFF